This T cell receptor beta chain was profiled in a study of cytomegalovirus exposure and HLA in healthy donors (dated by TCRdb to 2016 to 2017). General notes on the study: An earlier analysis of approximately 640 of the donors reported 250 to 300 Gb of sequence data and about 100 million unique TCR beta sequences from about 200 million T cells. HLA typing covered class I and class II loci at four-digit resolution. The study was designed to test whether signatures of past pathogen exposure could be identified by cataloging public T cell receptors. The genetic ancestry cluster associated with self-reported Caucasian donors included about four fifths of the roughly 360 genotyped donors. A later analysis re-analyzed previously published TCR beta repertoires from 600 to 850 donors and added high-resolution HLA genotyping to study TCR occurrence patterns. The number of typed donors differed by locus: about 629-640 for A, B, C, DRB1 and DQB1; approximately 520 for DQA1; 600 to 610 for DPA1; and about 470 for DPB1. Every repertoire in the discovery cohort had been generated on one and the same sequencing platform. Because of strong linkage in the cohort, roughly five DR-DQ haplotypes were treated as single units for association and clustering. The study used immunosequencing to profile the T cell repertoires of 670 or so subjects and linked those repertoires to cytomegalovirus serostatus. Along with the approximately 670-subject first cohort, a separate validation cohort of about 110 different subjects was used. An early release that covered about 640 HLA-typed donors contained approximately 290 gigabases of sequencing data and roughly 84 million unique TCR sequences. Genome-wide SNP genotypes for about 65% of the roughly 670 donors were used in a later genetic analysis, which treated that subset as a discovery cohort. Among under 450 genotyped donors of the cohort, an average of 235,054 unique TCR beta nucleotide sequences were sequenced per donor, about a sixth of them non-productive. In an earlier analysis of roughly 600 of the donors, high-throughput TCR beta sequencing was used to judge whether each TCR beta V gene segment behaved as functional or pseudogenic. To predict cytomegalovirus infection status, the study combined high-throughput TCR immunosequencing, statistical association of individual TCRs with disease status, and machine learning. Alongside the repertoire data, information on donor age, sex, ethnicity and CMV serostatus was compiled. In the later analysis, no new phenotypic data were used to find candidate immune exposures; instead, reliance was placed on TCR beta sequences and their occurrence across donors. General study outcomes and caveats: The classifier was reported to diagnose cytomegalovirus status with high specificity and sensitivity in both the original and validation cohorts. Most TCR sequences were observed very rarely across donors, whereas some public TCRs were present in many individuals. Linkage disequilibrium might explain the correlated functional status among segregating V segments, but an unknown experimental factor could not be excluded. A group of highly shared sequence variants was considered likely to be a technical artifact of the sequencing pipeline. This cohort had only TCR beta chains sequenced, and the lack of alpha or paired-chain data limited which features could be detected. A later genetic analysis reported fewer N-insertions in productive TCRs among donors in an Asian-associated ancestry cluster than the roughly 720-donor mean. The authors suggested that the approach could potentially be generalized to other disease states and immunological phenotypes. Immune exposure information for the cohort was limited to CMV serostatus. In a later analysis, 16,951 TCR beta sequences were associated with specific HLA alleles at a false discovery rate of 0.05. V-gene and J-gene trimming of TCR beta chains was associated with a missense DCLRE1C variant in a later genetic analysis, and the association was replicated in an independent cohort. According to a later analysis, TCR association rates differed among HLA loci, with DRB1 alleles showing the most associated TCRs and HLA-C alleles showing the fewest. Several of the top co-occurrence clusters appeared to be linked to parvovirus B19, influenza, CMV and Epstein-Barr virus, according to a later analysis. Some IMGT-functional V segments, including TRBV6-2 and TRBV6-3, could not be told apart with the 87-base-pair reads, so those segments were excluded. The presence/absence analyses assumed that sequencing depth was roughly uniform across donors, and that assumption may not be true. In vitro tests confirmed that a few of the cytomegalovirus-associated TCR beta chains recognize cytomegalovirus antigens. Compared with equally common non-associated chains, HLA-associated TCR beta chains in a later analysis were more clonally expanded and had lower generation probabilities. Because counts were too low, 15 to 20 rarely observed V segments, including chromosome 9 orphons, were excluded from the earlier analysis of about 500 of the donors. An earlier analysis of 450 to 750 of the donors showed that most TCR beta V segments appeared in productive rearrangements either about 90% or about 30% of the time, which broadly matched IMGT annotations. Because HLA typing was missing for some donors at each locus, association tests included only the typed subset. The study listed 150 to 200 TCR beta chains as associated with cytomegalovirus. Most CMV-associated TCR beta chains appeared to be HLA-restricted in a later analysis, and the HLA associations seemed to be driven largely by CMV exposure. A further reported finding was that TCR beta sequences accurately predicted the HLA-A and HLA-B alleles for most subjects in the first cohort. Strong co-occurrence of HLA alleles, especially DR and DQ, made assigning TCR associations to individual alleles difficult.

Library creation used the immunoSEQ multiplex PCR assay. The multiplex PCR relied on a mix of 60 forward primers for TCR Vbeta segments and 13 reverse primers for TCR Jbeta segments. The CDR3 region of rearranged TCR beta genes was amplified from genomic DNA with a multiplex PCR assay. The Illumina HiSeq System was used to sequence the amplified TCR beta libraries as 87-base-pair reads. As for how the authors treated the data: A later analysis counted about 76 million unique TCR beta chains across the 700 or so repertoires, and roughly 9.9 million of these chains were shared by at least two donors. Raw reads were error-corrected and collapsed into unique sequences with a nearest-neighbor algorithm that merged closely related sequences to remove PCR and sequencing errors. CDR3 sequences were aligned to IMGT reference sequences to assign V, D and J gene segments. Each retained sequence needed at least a six-nucleotide match to both a V gene segment and a J gene segment. A rearrangement was called productive if the CDR3 had no stop codons and remained in frame with V and J, and every other rearrangement was called non-productive. Following IMGT convention, CDR3 was defined as the stretch from the second conserved V-encoded cysteine to the conserved J-encoded phenylalanine. The earlier analysis of about 560 of the donors excluded any sequence lacking an unambiguous match to a single V gene segment. In an earlier analysis of around 600 of the donors, V segments were called functional above 56.7% productive rearrangements and were called segregating when the between-donor standard deviation exceeded 5%. A statistical classification framework was developed to diagnose cytomegalovirus status using the catalog of TCR beta chain sequences. In a later analysis, TCR nucleotide sequences were compared against IMGT/GENE-DB human TR gene sequences so that V and J genes could be assigned. A later analysis assigned CDR3 sequences and most-parsimonious VDJ recombination scenarios with the TCRdist pipeline. In a later analysis, each TCR beta chain was defined by its CDR3 amino acid sequence together with its V-gene family, and reads without a unique V-gene family were excluded. A later analysis removed over 500 highly shared, low-generation-probability nucleotide sequences to deal with suspected cross-contamination and a sequencing artifact. For each public chain, a later analysis derived a clonal expansion index from normalized ranks of inferred template counts within each repertoire. In a later analysis, generation probabilities were computed with a VDJ recombination model fitted to out-of-frame rearrangements, and the resulting probabilities were checked against IGoR. Hypergeometric tests were used in a later analysis to score TCR-TCR, TCR-HLA and TCR-CMV co-occurrence, with a repertoire-size bias correction applied to the TCR pairs. In a later analysis, false discovery rates were estimated by permuting HLA or CMV assignments 20 times. In a later analysis, co-occurring TCRs were grouped using DBSCAN, with TCRdist sequence similarity added in when clustering inside HLA-allele-positive subsets. For co-occurrence clustering, repertoires with fewer than 30,000 or more than 120,000 public chains were excluded, along with 5 or 6 repertoires with anomalous nucleotide sharing. Not all clones reach the TCRdb copy of this immuneACCESS table, which keeps in-frame sequences only. Checked studies attribute under half of the gap to unresolved V genes and leave the rest unexplained. V, J and clone size were drawn from that table, and D and trimming were deduced from the DNA. Present in this sample are 80,000 to 130,000 clones, more than 75% of which were seen just once. The top ten clones comprise over 3.5% of the sample.

To note about this clone: Its antigen is unknown. No quality values exist for individual bases; no much larger clone is one base distant.

The CDR3 measures 14 amino acids from cysteine to phenylalanine. Only the CDR3 portion is preserved as DNA: 42 bases, with reading frame beginning at the first base. Looking up the germline V gene yields CDR1 SGHDN and CDR2 FVKESK. Trimming takes 4 bases from V and 4 bases from J, and the germline ends sit 13 bases apart. The cohort was made up of roughly 670 healthy bone marrow donors. Cohort members were all nominally healthy when sampled, although unrecorded immune exposures were likely present. The donor was CMV seropositive and was included in the group of some 290 seropositive cohort members. A peripheral blood sample was collected from each donor, and TCR beta sequencing was performed on peripheral blood mononuclear cells. Genomic DNA extraction from the blood cell samples was performed with the Qiagen DNeasy Blood Extraction Kit.

This TCR came from a woman between 50 and 59 years old in good health and CMV-seropositive. The chain links TRBV14 with TRBJ1-1; possibly the D gene is TRBD1, per 6 matching bases. The sample taken for sequencing was PBMCs. The CDR3 region has the sequence CASSRGLDGTEAFF. In nucleotide form, the sequence is TGTGCCAGCAGCCGGGGGCTGGACGGCACTGAAGCTTTCTTT.